These 26 T cell receptor beta chains came from one sample sequenced in a study of HIV-infected children after antiretroviral therapy interruption. A 3' RACE protocol on RNA, with unique molecular identifiers, produced the TCR library. Each CDR3 protein gets one entry after TCRdb re-called the 3' RACE reads with MiXCR. Of about 83,000 distinct CDR3 sequences listed, about 7.2% are singletons. Treatment reported: PENTA 11 planned treatment interruption arm or continuous ART arm. The material sequenced was CD45RA+ CD4+ T cells from PBMCs, pooled from several time points, taken from a donor given antiretroviral therapy, either interrupted or continuous. Sample subset: naive CD4+ CD45RA+ CD45RO- T cells. These receptor sequences come from a pool of human donors with HIV.

The table lists this clonotype with many counts. The chain links TRBV10-1 to TRBJ1-6, with D tentatively TRBD1 (5 bases). This CDR3 has 14 amino acids. Germline lookup yields CDR1 WNHNN and CDR2 SYGVQD (reference sequence). V dropped 3 bases and J dropped 10 bases, with 13 bases sitting between them. CDR3 loop: CASSEWGAGSPLHF. The CDR3 DNA follows: TGCGCCAGCAGTGAATGGGGCGCAGGATCACCCCTCCACTTT.

This clonotype was counted a few times. The rearrangement links TRBV5-4 to TRBJ2-4; D possibly corresponds to TRBD1 (6 bases). Looked up from germline, CDR1 is SGHNT and CDR2 is YYREEE (reference sequence). V lost 6 bases to trimming and J lost 1 base, with 23 bases between them. The CDR3 consists of 18 residues. CDR3 nucleotide sequence: TGTGCCAGCACCACAGCTCTTAGGACAGCCACTGCCAAAAACATTCAGTACTTC. Its translation: CASTTALRTATAKNIQYF.

In this sample, this clonotype turned up many times. V is TRBV3-1 and J is TRBJ2-7; 9 positions match TRBD1. The CDR3 length is 15 residues. V lost 0 bases, J lost 0 bases, and 0 bases stayed unmatched. The V gene's germline CDR1 is LGHDT and CDR2 YNNKEL (reference sequence). CDR3 amino acids: CASSQETGGSYEQYF. The CDR3 DNA reads TGTGCCAGCAGCCAAGAGACAGGGGGCTCCTACGAGCAGTACTTC.

By sample share, this clonotype is medium-sized. The V call is TRBV6-4, the J call TRBJ1-6; D remains ambiguous. In germline, CDR1 is MRHNA, CDR2 SNTAGT. The CDR3 covers 13 residues. V lost 0 bases, J lost 9 bases, and 6 bases lay in between. The CDR3 DNA reads as TGTGCCAGCAGTGACTCGGTTTTTTCACCCCTCCACTTT. This codes for CASSDSVFSPLHF.

This clonotype was found many times. The J gene is TRBJ2-1, the V gene TRBV25-1, with 10 positions matching TRBD2. From germline, CDR1 is MGHDK and CDR2 SYGVNS. There are 13 residues in the CDR3. V was clipped by 8 bases and J by 8 bases; unmatched bases: 6. CDR3 bases: TGTGCCAGCCAGCGGGAGGGTCTCGATGAGCAGTTCTTC. This encodes CASQREGLDEQFF.

Many counts were recorded for this clonotype. The chain carries TRBV7-9 and TRBJ2-6; 10 bases are shared with TRBD1. V was clipped by 5 bases and J by 1 base; unmatched bases: 8. The germline V gene encodes CDR1 SEHNR and CDR2 FQNEAQ (reference sequence). CDR3 length equals 18 residues. CDR3 loop: CASSRAGTGVSGANVLTF. For the CDR3, the DNA is TGTGCCAGCAGCCGTGCCGGGACAGGGGTTTCTGGGGCCAACGTCCTGACTTTC.

This clonotype has a count of ten or more. The chain joins TRBV6-1 to TRBJ1-1; no clear D gene. Trimming removed 3 bases at V and 8 bases at J, with 4 bases between. Per the germline V gene, CDR1 is MNHNS and CDR2 is SASEGT. The CDR3 runs 10 residues. CDR3 DNA sequence: TGTGCCAGCAGTGACGGGGAAGCTTTCTTT. This translates into CASSDGEAFF.

This clonotype showed up many times. V is TRBV3-1 and J is TRBJ1-4; D call uncertain. The CDR3 runs to 14 residues. Trimming pared 0 bases from V and 13 bases from J, leaving 15 bases between. The germline V gene has CDR1 LGHDT and CDR2 YNNKEL (reference sequence). In nucleotides, the CDR3 is TGTGCCAGCAGCCAAGATCCGGGTTGGGCAAGACTGTTTTTT. Protein product: CASSQDPGWARLFF. Together with reference TRBV3-1 and TRBJ1-4, the CDR3 gives the full variable domain: DTAVSQTPKYLVTQMGNDKSIKCEQNLGHDTMYWYKQDSKKFLKIMFSYNNKELIINETVPNRFSPKSPDKAHLNLHINSLELGDSAVYFCASSQDPGWARLFFGSGTQLSVL.

This clonotype was observed at least ten times. The genes are TRBV27 and TRBJ1-4, with D unclear. The CDR3 runs to 12 residues. Germline CDR1 is MNHEY and CDR2 is SMNVEV (reference sequence). Deletions cut 8 bases from V and 10 bases from J, with 14 bases between. CDR3 loop: CASSIYSGKLFF. DNA for the CDR3: TGTGCCAGCTCTATTTATTCCGGAAAACTGTTTTTT. Using reference TRBV27 and TRBJ1-4 for the parts outside the CDR3, the full variable domain is EAQVTQNPRYLITVTGKKLTVTCSQNMNHEYMSWYRQDPGLGLRQIYYSMNVEVTDKGDVPEGYKVSRKEKRNFPLILESPSPNQTSLYFCASSIYSGKLFFGSGTQLSVL.

This clonotype was observed many times. CDR3 region: CSVSDRPYF. CDR3 bases: TGCAGCGTCTCGGACAGGCCGTATTTT. The genes are TRBV29-1 and TRBJ2-3; TRBD1 matches 7 bases. This CDR3 spans 9 amino acids. V lost 6 bases to trimming and J lost 14 bases; unmatched junction nucleotides: 5. Germline V gene sequence: CDR1 SQVTM, CDR2 ANQGSEA.

This clonotype appeared many times. The V and J genes are TRBV5-1 and TRBJ2-5; D gene uncertain. V shed 0 bases and J shed 1 base, with 10 bases lying between them. Germline assignment: CDR1 SGHRS and CDR2 YFSETQ. This CDR3 region has 15 residues. CDR3 protein: CASSLVPASQETQYF. In DNA form, the CDR3 reads TGCGCCAGCAGCTTGGTGCCAGCCAGCCAAGAGACCCAGTACTTC.

In its sample, this clonotype was seen many times. The chain couples TRBV6-6 to TRBJ1-1; 7 bases fit TRBD1. Losses at the gene ends were 8 bases for V and 1 base for J; bases not matched to a gene: 7. Looked up from germline, CDR1 is MNHNY and CDR2 is SVGAGI (reference sequence). The CDR3 is made up of 14 amino acids. CDR3 sequence reads: CASSLKGANTEAFF. The DNA for the CDR3 is TGTGCCAGCTCCTTAAAGGGGGCGAACACTGAAGCTTTCTTT.

V and J are TRBV5-6 and TRBJ2-3, with 11 nucleotides matching TRBD2. The ends lost 4 bases at V and 2 bases at J; junction bases unmatched: 15. CDR1 SGHDT and CDR2 YYEEEE come from the germline V gene. CDR3 length: 19 residues. The CDR3 region has the DNA TGTGCCAGCAGCCCCACAACAATAGCGGGAGGGATTCTCACAGATACGCAGTATTTT. Translating gives CASSPTTIAGGILTDTQYF. The full variable domain, completed using reference TRBV5-6 and TRBJ2-3, is DAGVTQSPTHLIKTRGQQVTLRCSPKSGHDTVSWYQQALGQGPQFIFQYYEEEERQRGNFPDRFSGHQFPNYSSELNVNALLLGDSALYLCASSPTTIAGGILTDTQYFGPGTRLTVL.

There are many counts of this clonotype. The V and J genes are TRBV2 and TRBJ2-2; D perhaps matches TRBD2 (6 bases). V was trimmed by 4 bases and J by 2 bases, leaving 14 bases between them. The CDR3 contains 16 residues. Per the germline V gene, CDR1 is SNHLY and CDR2 is FYNNEI. CDR3 coding DNA: TGTGCCAGCAGTGTGTATTTGGGGGGTAACACCGGGGAGCTGTTTTTT. This gives the protein CASSVYLGGNTGELFF. Variable domain in full (rest from reference TRBV2 and TRBJ2-2): EPEVTQTPSHQVTQMGQEVILRCVPISNHLYFYWYRQILGQKVEFLVSFYNNEISEKSEIFDDQFSVERPDGSNFTLKIRSTKLEDSAMYFCASSVYLGGNTGELFFGEGSRLTVL.

The table lists this clonotype with many counts. The rearrangement joins TRBV12-3 or TRBV12-4 to TRBJ2-1; D is unresolved. CDR3 length: 12 amino acids. V shed 3 bases and J shed 9 bases, with 9 bases lying between them. CDR3 coding DNA: TGTGCCAGCAGTTTGGCTGTGAGTGAGCAGTTCTTC. Its protein is CASSLAVSEQFF.

This clonotype was seen repeatedly, ten times or more. This rearrangement joins TRBV3-1 to TRBJ1-4, with D perhaps TRBD1 (5 bases). The CDR3 sequence is 16 residues long. CDR1 and CDR2 from the germline V gene are LGHDT and YNNKEL (reference sequence). Trimming took 0 bases from V and 8 from J, leaving 16 bases between them. The CDR3: CASSQDLTGYGEKLFF. In nucleotides, the CDR3 is TGTGCCAGCAGCCAAGATCTAACAGGTTATGGAGAAAAACTGTTTTTT.

At least ten counts were recorded for this clonotype. The V and J genes are TRBV12-3 or TRBV12-4 and TRBJ1-2; 10 bases map to TRBD1. The CDR3 loop spans 14 amino acids. V lost 7 bases and J lost 2; bases outside the gene matches: 4. CDR3 in DNA: TGTGCCAGCACCCGGGACAGGGGAAACTATGGCTACACCTTC. This translates into CASTRDRGNYGYTF.

This clonotype was recorded at least ten times. The genes are TRBV20-1 and TRBJ1-6, with 8 bases that match TRBD1. Germline loops: CDR1 DFQATT, CDR2 SNEGSKA (reference sequence). CDR3 length equals 14 residues. Trimming removed 6 bases from V and 5 bases from J; junction bases left unmatched: 6. The CDR3 DNA sequence: TGCAGTGCGATCGGGACAGGACATAATTCACCCCTCCACTTT. Encoded protein: CSAIGTGHNSPLHF.

In its sample, this clonotype was seen many times. CDR3: CASTVSGTYYEQYF. The CDR3 nucleotides are TGTGCCAGCACCGTATCCGGGACCTACTACGAGCAGTACTTC. The chain employs TRBV12-3 or TRBV12-4 and TRBJ2-7; perhaps D is TRBD1 or TRBD2 (5 bases each). This CDR3 comprises 14 residues. Between the trimmed V and J ends, which lost 7 bases and 3 bases, there was a span of 16 bases.

This clonotype was picked up many times. The chain is built from TRBV20-1 and TRBJ2-1, with a weak D call TRBD1 (6 bases). Looked up from germline, CDR1 is DFQATT and CDR2 is SNEGSKA (reference sequence). V gave up 7 bases and J gave up 8 bases, with 18 bases separating them. CDR3 length: 13 amino acids. The CDR3 region has the DNA TGCAGTGTCAGGGGCGCTACATATGATGAGCAGTTCTTC. This gives the protein CSVRGATYDEQFF.

This clonotype was recorded at least ten times. The genes are TRBV28 and TRBJ1-5; D not certain. Germline lookup yields CDR1 MDHEN and CDR2 SYDVKM. There are 16 residues in the CDR3. Trimming removed 1 base from V and 7 bases from J, with 17 bases in between. The CDR3 sequence: CASSLFPGSQRQPQHF. DNA of the CDR3: TGTGCCAGCAGTTTATTCCCGGGCTCCCAGAGGCAGCCCCAGCATTTT.

V is TRBV18 and J is TRBJ2-5, with a possible D match to TRBD2 (5 bases). The CDR3 covers 14 residues. Germline CDR1 KGHSH, CDR2 LQKENI. V was trimmed by 0 bases and J by 4 bases, leaving 9 bases between them. In DNA, the CDR3 is TGTGCCAGCTCACCACCTAATGGGAGAGAGACCCAGTACTTC. Translating it yields CASSPPNGRETQYF.

This clonotype was detected many times. J is TRBJ2-7 and V is TRBV5-1; a possible D gene is TRBD1 (5 bases). Trimming took off 0 bases at V and 2 bases at J, with 18 bases between the two ends. Per the germline V gene, CDR1 is SGHRS and CDR2 is YFSETQ. The CDR3 contains 17 residues. This CDR3 is CASSLVQLSTETYEQYF. In DNA, the CDR3 is TGCGCCAGCAGCTTGGTCCAATTATCGACAGAGACCTACGAGCAGTACTTC.

This clonotype was seen ten or more times. The chain uses TRBV6-1 and TRBJ1-1; D gene ambiguous. Per germline, CDR1 MNHNS and CDR2 SASEGT. V was shortened by 7 bases and J by 1 base, with 10 bases between the two germline ends. This CDR3 has 13 amino acids. For the CDR3, the DNA is TGTGCCAGCATGAAAGACGGGAACACTGAAGCTTTCTTT. Amino acids: CASMKDGNTEAFF.

This chain joins TRBV15 and TRBJ1-1; D not resolved. V was trimmed by 8 bases and J by 2 bases, leaving 15 bases between them. Per germline, CDR1 LNHNV and CDR2 YYDKDF (reference sequence). CDR3 length: 14 residues. CDR3 loop: CATDSYPTNTEAFF. The DNA for the CDR3 is TGTGCCACCGATTCATATCCTACCAACACTGAAGCTTTCTTT.

In this sample, this clonotype turned up many times. The V and J genes are TRBV6-4 and TRBJ1-1; D is undetermined. The germline V gene encodes CDR1 MRHNA and CDR2 SNTAGT. V lost 4 bases and J lost 6, with 12 bases in between. The CDR3 sequence is 13 residues long. The CDR3 reads CASSVSGGAEAFF. CDR3 DNA: TGTGCCAGCAGTGTCTCCGGTGGGGCTGAAGCTTTCTTT.